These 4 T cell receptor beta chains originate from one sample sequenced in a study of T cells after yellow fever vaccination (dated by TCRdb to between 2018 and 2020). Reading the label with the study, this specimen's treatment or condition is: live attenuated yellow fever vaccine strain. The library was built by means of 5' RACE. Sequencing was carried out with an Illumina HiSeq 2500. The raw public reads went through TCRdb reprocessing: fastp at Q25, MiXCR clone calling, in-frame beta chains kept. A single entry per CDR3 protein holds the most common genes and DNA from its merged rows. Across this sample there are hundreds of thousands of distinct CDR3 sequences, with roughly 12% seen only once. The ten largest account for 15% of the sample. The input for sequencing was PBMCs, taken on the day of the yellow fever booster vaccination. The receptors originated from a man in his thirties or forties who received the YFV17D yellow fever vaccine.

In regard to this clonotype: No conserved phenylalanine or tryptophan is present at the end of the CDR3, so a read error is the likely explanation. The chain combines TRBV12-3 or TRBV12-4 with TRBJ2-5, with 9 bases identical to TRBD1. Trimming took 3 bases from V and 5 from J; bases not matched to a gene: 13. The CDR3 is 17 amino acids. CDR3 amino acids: CASSFQTTGQGGETQYL. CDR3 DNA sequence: TGTGCCAGCAGTTTTCAAACGACGGGACAGGGAGGGGAGACCCAGTACCTC.

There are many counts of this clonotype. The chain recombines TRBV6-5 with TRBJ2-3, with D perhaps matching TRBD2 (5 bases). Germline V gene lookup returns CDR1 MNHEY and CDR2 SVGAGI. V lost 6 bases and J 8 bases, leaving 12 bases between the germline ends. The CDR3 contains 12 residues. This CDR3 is CASRVGEGTQYF. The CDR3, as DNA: TGTGCCAGCAGGGTCGGAGAGGGTACGCAGTATTTT.

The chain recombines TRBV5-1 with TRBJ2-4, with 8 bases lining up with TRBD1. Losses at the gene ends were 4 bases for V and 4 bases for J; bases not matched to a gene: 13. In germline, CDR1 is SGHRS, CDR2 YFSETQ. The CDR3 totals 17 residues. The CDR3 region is CASSPNPGQVGKNIQYF. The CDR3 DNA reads TGCGCCAGCAGCCCCAACCCGGGACAGGTGGGAAAAAACATTCAGTACTTC. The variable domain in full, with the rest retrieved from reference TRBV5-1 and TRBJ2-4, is KAGVTQTPRYLIKTRGQQVTLSCSPISGHRSVSWYQQTPGQGLQFLFEYFSETQRNKGNFPGRFSGRQFSNSRSEMNVSTLELGDSALYLCASSPNPGQVGKNIQYFGAGTRLSVL.

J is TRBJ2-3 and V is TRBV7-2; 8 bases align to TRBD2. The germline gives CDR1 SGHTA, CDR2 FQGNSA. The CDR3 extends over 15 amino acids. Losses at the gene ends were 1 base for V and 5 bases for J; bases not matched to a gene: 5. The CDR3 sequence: CASSLEAGVVDTQYF. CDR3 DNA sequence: TGTGCCAGCAGCTTAGAAGCGGGAGTAGTAGATACGCAGTATTTT.